This entry features one T cell receptor beta chain sequence. Trimming stripped 2 bases from V and 4 bases from J, with 15 bases between. Germline V gene data show CDR1 as MDHEN and CDR2 as SYDVKM. The CDR3 runs 15 residues. The entry originates in a study of T cell changes during pregnancy in multiple sclerosis. Repertoires were generated with immunoSEQ multiplex PCR, while TCRdb's copy carries only in-frame clones and drops some. The sample consists of 20,000 to 25,000 clones, roughly 89% of them appearing once. Sequenced here: CD8+ T cells from peripheral blood mononuclear cells, sampled in the first trimester of pregnancy. The TCR originated in a female donor with multiple sclerosis, enrolled in a pregnancy study. V usage is TRBV28 and J usage is TRBJ2-7; tentatively, D is TRBD1 (6 bases). CDR3 sequence (DNA): TGTGCCAGCAGTTTAACGGCACAGGGTGTTTACGAGCAGTACTTC. This codes for CASSLTAQGVYEQYF. Filled out from reference TRBV28 and TRBJ2-7, the complete variable domain reads DVKVTQSSRYLVKRTGEKVFLECVQDMDHENMFWYRQDPGLGLRLIYFSYDVKMKEKGDIPEGYSVSREKKERFSLILESASTNQTSMYLCASSLTAQGVYEQYFGPGTRLTVT.